The clone carrying this T cell receptor beta chain was picked up a small number of times. Its antigen remains unidentified. V lost 6 bases to trimming and J lost 9 bases, with 9 bases between them. Germline lookup yields CDR1 MNHEY and CDR2 SVGEGT. The CDR3 sequence is 11 residues long. The sample comes from a study of T-cell memory formation after mild COVID-19. Study-level information: Clusters of TCRs were largely donor specific. Findings and caveats of the study: Mainly CM and EM harbored the contracting CD4+ clones; mainly EMRA harbored the CD8+ ones.

5'RACE with constant-segment primers yielded barcoded, UMI-tagged TCR alpha and TCR beta cDNA libraries. MiXCR, applied by TCRdb to the 5' RACE reads, yields one record per CDR3 protein. The sample records around 200,000 distinct CDR3 sequences, less than 20% being singletons. The receptor comes from a man aged 18 to 29 who had mild COVID-19 (a few samples of this study predate the infection). Cell type and time point are not known. The genes are TRBV6-2 or TRBV6-3 and TRBJ1-5; perhaps TRBD1 as D (5 bases). The sample consisted of PBMCs or a T cell subset sorted from them (not recorded which). The CDR3 region has the DNA TGTGCCAGCAGGGCCGGGGGGCCCCAGCATTTT. Translating gives CASRAGGPQHF.